Sequencing of this T cell receptor beta chain was carried out in a study of cytomegalovirus exposure and HLA in healthy donors. Primers included in the PCR were 60 Vbeta and 13 Jbeta primers. Under the authors' procedure: The authors later counted some 76 million unique TCR beta chains, 9 million to 12 million of them shared. Sequencing was performed with immunoSEQ multiplex PCR; in TCRdb, only in-frame clones are kept and a portion is missing. Clonal size and the V and J genes are those of that table, whereas D and trimming came from the DNA. The table shows some 54,000 clones, with 70% to 90% occurring only once. J gave up 4 bases and V 4 bases, and 9 bases lay outside the gene matches. CDR3 length: 16 amino acids. Per germline, CDR1 SGHTA and CDR2 FQGNSA.

V and J are TRBV7-2 and TRBJ1-4; TRBD1 matches at 7 bases. Sequenced sample: PBMCs. This TCR was recovered from a male donor in good health and CMV-seronegative. The CDR3 protein is CASSSGQERDNEKLFF. CDR3 DNA: TGTGCCAGCAGCTCCGGACAGGAACGGGATAATGAAAAACTGTTTTTT.